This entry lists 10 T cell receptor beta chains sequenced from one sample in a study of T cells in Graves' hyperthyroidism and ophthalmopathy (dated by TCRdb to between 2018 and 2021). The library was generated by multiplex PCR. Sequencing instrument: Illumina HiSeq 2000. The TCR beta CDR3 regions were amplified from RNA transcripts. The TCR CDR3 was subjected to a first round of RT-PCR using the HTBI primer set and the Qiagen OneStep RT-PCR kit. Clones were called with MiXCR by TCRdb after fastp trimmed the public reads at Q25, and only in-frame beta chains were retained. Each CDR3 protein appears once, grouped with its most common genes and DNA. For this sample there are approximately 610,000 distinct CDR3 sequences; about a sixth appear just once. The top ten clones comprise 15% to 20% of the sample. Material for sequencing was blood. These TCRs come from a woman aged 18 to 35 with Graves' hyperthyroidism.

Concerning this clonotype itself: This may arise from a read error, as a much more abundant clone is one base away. Here the CDR3 reads CASEEHGTGEETLYF. CDR3 coding DNA: TGTGCCAGCGAGGAACATGGGACAGGGGAAGAGACCCTGTACTTC. The chain is built from TRBV7-2 and TRBJ2-5; 10 bases align to TRBD1. Germline V lookup: CDR1 SGHTA, CDR2 FQGNSA. The CDR3 covers 15 residues. Together with reference TRBV7-2 and TRBJ2-5, the CDR3 gives the full variable domain: GAGVSQSPSNKVTEKGKDVELRCDPISGHTALYWYRQSLGQGLEFLIYFQGNSAPDKSGLPSDRFSAERTGGSVSTLTIQRTQQEDSAVYLCASEEHGTGEETLYFGPGTRLLVL.

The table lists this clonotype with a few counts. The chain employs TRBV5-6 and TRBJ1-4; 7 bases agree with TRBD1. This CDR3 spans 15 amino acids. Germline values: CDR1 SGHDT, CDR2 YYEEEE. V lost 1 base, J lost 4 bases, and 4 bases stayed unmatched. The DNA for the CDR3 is TGTGCCAGCAGCTTGCTGGACAGGAGTAATGAAAAACTGTTTTTT. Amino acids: CASSLLDRSNEKLFF.

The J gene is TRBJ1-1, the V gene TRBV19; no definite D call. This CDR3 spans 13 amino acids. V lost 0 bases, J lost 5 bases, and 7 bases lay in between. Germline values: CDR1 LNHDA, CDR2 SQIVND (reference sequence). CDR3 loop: CASSIDQRTEAFF. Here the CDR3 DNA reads TGTGCCAGTAGTATAGATCAGAGAACTGAAGCTTTCTTT. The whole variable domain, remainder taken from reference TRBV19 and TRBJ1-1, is DGGITQSPKYLFRKEGQNVTLSCEQNLNHDAMYWYRQDPGQGLRLIYYSQIVNDFQKGDIAEGYSVSREKKESFPLTVTSAQKNPTAFYLCASSIDQRTEAFFGQGTRLTVV.

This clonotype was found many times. The CDR3 spells CASAPVSSGYNEQFF. The CDR3 bases are TGCGCCAGTGCCCCAGTTTCCAGCGGGTACAATGAGCAGTTCTTC. J is TRBJ2-1 and V is TRBV10-1, with TRBD2 as a possible D gene (6 bases). The CDR3 loop spans 15 amino acids. The V and J ends lost 9 bases and 4 bases respectively, with 19 bases between them. CDR1 is WNHNN, CDR2 SYGVQD, per germline (reference sequence).

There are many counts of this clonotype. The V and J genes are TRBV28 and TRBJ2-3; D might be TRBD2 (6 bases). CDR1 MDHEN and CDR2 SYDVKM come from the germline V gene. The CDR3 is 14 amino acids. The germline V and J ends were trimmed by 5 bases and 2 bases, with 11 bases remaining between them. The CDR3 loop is CASSPRLVTDTQYF. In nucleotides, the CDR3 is TGTGCCAGCAGTCCCCGACTAGTCACAGATACGCAGTATTTT.

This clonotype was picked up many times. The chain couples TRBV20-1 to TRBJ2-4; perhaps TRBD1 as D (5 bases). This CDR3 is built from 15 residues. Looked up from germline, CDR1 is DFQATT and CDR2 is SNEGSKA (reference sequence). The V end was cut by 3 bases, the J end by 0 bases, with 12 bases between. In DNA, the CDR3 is TGCAGTGCTAGCGTCCCAGGGCTAGCCAAAAACATTCAGTACTTC. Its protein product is CSASVPGLAKNIQYF.

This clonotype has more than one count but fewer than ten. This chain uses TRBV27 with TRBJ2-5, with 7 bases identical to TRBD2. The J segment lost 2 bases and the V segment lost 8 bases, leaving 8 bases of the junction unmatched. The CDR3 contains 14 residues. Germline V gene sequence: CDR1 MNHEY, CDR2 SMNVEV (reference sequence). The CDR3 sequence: CASRLAGYQETQYF. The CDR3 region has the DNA TGTGCCAGCCGACTAGCCGGATATCAAGAGACCCAGTACTTC.

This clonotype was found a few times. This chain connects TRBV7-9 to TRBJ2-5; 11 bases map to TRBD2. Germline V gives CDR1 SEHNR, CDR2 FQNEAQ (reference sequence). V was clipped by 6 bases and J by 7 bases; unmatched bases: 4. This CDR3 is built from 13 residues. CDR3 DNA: TGTGCCAGCAGAACTAGCGGGAGACCGACCCAGTACTTC. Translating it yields CASRTSGRPTQYF.

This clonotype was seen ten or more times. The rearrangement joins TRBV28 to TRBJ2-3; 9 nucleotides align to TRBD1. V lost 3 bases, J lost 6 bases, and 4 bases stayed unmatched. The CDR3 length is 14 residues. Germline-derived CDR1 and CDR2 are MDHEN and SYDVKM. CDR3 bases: TGTGCCAGCAGTTTGGGGGACAGGGCGGATACGCAGTATTTT. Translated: CASSLGDRADTQYF.

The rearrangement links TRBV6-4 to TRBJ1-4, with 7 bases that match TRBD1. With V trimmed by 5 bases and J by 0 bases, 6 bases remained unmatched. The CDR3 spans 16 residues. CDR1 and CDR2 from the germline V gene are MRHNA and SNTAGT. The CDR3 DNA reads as TGTGCCAGCAGTTCATGGACAGGAACAACTAATGAAAAACTGTTTTTT. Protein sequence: CASSSWTGTTNEKLFF.